The 24 T cell receptor beta chains given below trace back to one sample, sequenced in a study of blood T cell repertoires in COVID-19. Clones were read by immunoSEQ multiplex PCR, and TCRdb kept only the in-frame ones, dropping some. Found here are fewer than 350,000 clones, over 75% of them singletons; the top ten hold approximately 1%. The sample was PBMCs or T cells enriched from blood (not recorded which). These receptors came from a woman aged 30 to 39 who had recovered from COVID-19.

V and J are TRBV5-1 and TRBJ2-3; D is perhaps TRBD1 (6 bases). The CDR3 spans 16 residues. V dropped 4 bases and J dropped 2 bases, with 17 bases sitting between them. Germline loops: CDR1 SGHRS, CDR2 YFSETQ. The CDR3 nucleotides are TGCGCCAGCAGCATAGACCGGGACATCGCCACAGATACGCAGTATTTT. Translation: CASSIDRDIATDTQYF.

This chain's CDR3 is CASSHEGQGLSFF. CDR3 DNA sequence: TGTGCCAGCAGCCACGAGGGACAGGGGTTATCTTTCTTT. The chain carries TRBV3-1 (or the pseudogene TRBV3-2) and TRBJ1-1, with 10 bases lining up with TRBD1. CDR1 is LGHDT and CDR2 is YNNKEL in the germline V gene (reference sequence). V dropped 3 bases and J dropped 12; count of bases not matched to a gene: 7. The CDR3 runs 13 residues.

The chain has TRBV7-2 and TRBJ2-2; D gene unclear. V was shortened by 1 base and J by 4 bases, with 7 bases between the two germline ends. Germline CDR1 reads SGHTA; CDR2 reads FQGNSA. The CDR3 has 14 residues. CDR3 protein: CASSLGHFTGELFF. DNA for the CDR3: TGTGCCAGCAGCTTAGGACACTTCACCGGGGAGCTGTTTTTT.

The gene calls are TRBV24-1 and TRBJ2-2, with 8 bases matching TRBD1. The germline CDR1 and CDR2 sequences are KGHDR and SFDVKD. Trimming removed 4 bases from V and 6 bases from J; junction bases left unmatched: 6. CDR3 size: 15 residues. CDR3 DNA sequence: TGTGCCACCAGTGACCCGAGGACAGGGTCCGGGGAGCTGTTTTTT. It specifies CATSDPRTGSGELFF.

The chain is built from TRBV7-8 and TRBJ1-2; TRBD1 might be the D (6 bases). The CDR3 spans 18 residues. Germline loops: CDR1 SGHVS, CDR2 FQNEAQ. V dropped 5 bases and J dropped 5 bases, with 27 bases sitting between them. The CDR3 DNA reads TGTGCCAGCAGCGTATCGGGGAGGGGGGTTGAAGGGAGGTATGGCTACACCTTC. Its protein is CASSVSGRGVEGRYGYTF.

This chain joins TRBV7-3 and TRBJ2-1; TRBD2 agrees at 7 bases. Trimming at V came to 5 bases and at J to 10 bases, leaving 14 bases not matched to a gene. This CDR3 comprises 15 residues. Germline loops: CDR1 SGHTA, CDR2 FQGTGA. CDR3 coding DNA: TGTGCCAGCAGCCCTGGAGCGGGACTAACAACAGAGCAGTTCTTC. Translating it yields CASSPGAGLTTEQFF.

The chain joins TRBV19 to TRBJ1-2; TRBD1 is a possible D gene (5 bases). V shed 6 bases and J shed 7 bases, with 9 bases lying between them. This CDR3 has 11 amino acids. In germline, CDR1 is LNHDA, CDR2 SQIVND (reference sequence). CDR3 nucleotides: TGTGCCAGTAGCCAGGGATCTGGCTACACCTTC. Residues: CASSQGSGYTF.

Note on this clone: This CDR3 is also generated by other DNA sequences in the sample. The rearrangement links TRBV30 to TRBJ1-1; 9 nucleotides line up with TRBD1. Per germline, CDR1 GTSNPN and CDR2 SVGIG (reference sequence). V lost 2 bases, J lost 5 bases, and 3 bases stayed unmatched. The length of the CDR3 is 13 residues. This chain's CDR3 is CAWSKGQGTEAFF. The CDR3 nucleotides are TGTGCCTGGAGTAAGGGACAGGGTACTGAAGCTTTCTTT.

The genes are TRBV10-3 and TRBJ1-6; D is unresolved. CDR3 length: 14 residues. The germline CDR1 and CDR2 sequences are ENHRY and SYGVKD. The V end lost 4 bases, the J end lost 8 bases, and 12 bases lay between the germline ends. CDR3 DNA: TGTGCCATCAGTGTTCGGGGAATTGATTCACCCCTCCACTTT. It specifies CAISVRGIDSPLHF.

This clone showed up just once. The chain links TRBV3-1 (or the pseudogene TRBV3-2) to TRBJ2-1; 7 bases are shared with TRBD1. This CDR3 is built from 16 residues. Germline assignment: CDR1 LGHDT and CDR2 YNNKEL (reference sequence). The ends lost 3 bases at V and 3 bases at J; junction bases unmatched: 8. As DNA, the CDR3 is TGTGCCAGCAGCCAGGCCTCTGGACAGGTCTACAATGAGCAGTTCTTC. This encodes CASSQASGQVYNEQFF.

The chain carries TRBV18 and TRBJ2-3; 7 bases are a match to TRBD1. Trimming removed 4 bases from V and 6 bases from J; junction bases left unmatched: 10. This CDR3 has 15 amino acids. Germline V gives CDR1 KGHSH, CDR2 LQKENI. The CDR3 here is CASSLPTGIADTQYF. CDR3 in DNA: TGTGCCAGCTCACTCCCGACAGGGATTGCTGATACGCAGTATTTT. Filled out from reference TRBV18 and TRBJ2-3, the complete variable domain reads NAGVMQNPRHLVRRRGQEARLRCSPMKGHSHVYWYRQLPEEGLKFMVYLQKENIIDESGMPKERFSAEFPKEGPSILRIQQVVRGDSAAYFCASSLPTGIADTQYFGPGTRLTVL.

The genes are TRBV6-2 or TRBV6-3 and TRBJ2-1; 12 positions match TRBD2. The CDR3 has 17 residues. The junction had 12 bases not matched to a gene; V was cut back by 2 bases and J by 10 bases. The germline gives CDR1 MNHEY, CDR2 SVGEGT. The DNA of the CDR3 is TGTGCCAGCAGTTACACGCTTCGACTAGCGGGAGTCCGGGAGCAGTTCTTC. Translating gives CASSYTLRLAGVREQFF.

The chain employs TRBV2 and TRBJ1-2; a weak D match, TRBD1 (5 bases). V was clipped by 5 bases and J by 2 bases, with 12 bases between them. The CDR3 sequence is 14 residues long. Germline V gene data show CDR1 as SNHLY and CDR2 as FYNNEI. CDR3: CASSSAGRNYGYTF. For the CDR3, the DNA is TGTGCCAGCAGTTCGGCGGGGCGGAACTATGGCTACACCTTC.

The rearrangement links TRBV5-5 to TRBJ2-1, with 15 bases matching TRBD2. Germline V gene sequence: CDR1 SGHKS, CDR2 YYEKEE (reference sequence). J gave up 10 bases and V 4 bases, and 6 bases lay outside the gene matches. CDR3 length equals 15 residues. This CDR3 reads CASSPGLAGGQEQFF. CDR3 bases: TGTGCCAGCAGCCCGGGACTAGCGGGGGGTCAGGAGCAGTTCTTC.

The genes are TRBV27 and TRBJ1-4; D gene unclear. The V end lost 1 base, the J end lost 0 bases, and 6 bases lay between the germline ends. The CDR3 consists of 15 residues. Germline lookup yields CDR1 MNHEY and CDR2 SMNVEV (reference sequence). DNA of the CDR3: TGTGCCAGCAGTTTATATCTTGCAACTAATGAAAAACTGTTTTTT. Its translation: CASSLYLATNEKLFF.

This clone appeared once. The rearrangement uses TRBV5-1 and TRBJ1-3; no reliable D call. The germline V gene has CDR1 SGHRS and CDR2 YFSETQ. V shed 4 bases and J shed 7 bases, with 18 bases lying between them. The CDR3 sequence is 15 residues long. The CDR3 nucleotides are TGCGCCAGCAGCCTCAGCGGGCCCATCCCCAACACCATATATTTT. Translation gives CASSLSGPIPNTIYF.

This sequence joins TRBV5-4 and TRBJ2-1, with no clear D. Germline V gene data show CDR1 as SGHNT and CDR2 as YYREEE (reference sequence). CDR3 length equals 11 residues. The V end lost 9 bases, the J end lost 10 bases, and 14 bases lay between the germline ends. CDR3 coding DNA: TGTGCCACCATGCTCGCCGGGGAGCAGTTCTTC. Its protein product is CATMLAGEQFF.

The J gene is TRBJ2-3, the V gene TRBV5-6; 8 nucleotides align to TRBD1. CDR3 length equals 16 residues. The germline V gene encodes CDR1 SGHDT and CDR2 YYEEEE. V lost 4 bases and J lost 1; bases outside the gene matches: 8. CDR3 loop: CASSQGARVGTDTQYF. The CDR3 DNA reads TGTGCCAGCAGCCAGGGGGCTAGAGTCGGCACAGATACGCAGTATTTT.

The chain couples TRBV5-4 to TRBJ1-4, with D unresolved. This CDR3 has 15 residues. The V end lost 4 bases, the J end lost 5 bases, and 15 bases lay between the germline ends. CDR1 and CDR2 from the germline V gene are SGHNT and YYREEE (reference sequence). The CDR3, as DNA: TGTGCCAGCAGCCCTGGTCCGTTAACAAATGAAAAACTGTTTTTT. Translation: CASSPGPLTNEKLFF.

The chain combines TRBV6-2 or TRBV6-3 with TRBJ2-5; D unclear. Trimming cost V 4 bases and J 2 bases, with 5 bases left between them. Per germline, CDR1 MNHEY and CDR2 SVGEGT. CDR3 size: 12 residues. The CDR3 sequence is CASSLYQETQYF. CDR3 DNA sequence: TGTGCCAGCAGTTTATATCAAGAGACCCAGTACTTC.

The V gene is TRBV27, the J gene TRBJ1-1, with TRBD1 matching 8 bases. The CDR3 runs 12 residues. V was pared by 7 bases and J by 4 bases, with 2 bases of the junction left unmatched. CDR1 is MNHEY and CDR2 is SMNVEV in the germline V gene (reference sequence). The CDR3 DNA follows: TGTGCCAGCAAAACAGGGGGCACTGAAGCTTTCTTT. Protein sequence: CASKTGGTEAFF.

The V and J genes are TRBV30 and TRBJ2-3, with 9 bases fitting TRBD2. The germline gives CDR1 GTSNPN, CDR2 SVGIG (reference sequence). Germline trimming cut 1 base from V and 6 bases from J; bases unmatched to any gene: 11. There are 16 residues in the CDR3. The CDR3 sequence: CAWSEASGKRGDTQYF. CDR3 in DNA: TGTGCCTGGAGTGAGGCTAGCGGGAAGAGGGGTGATACGCAGTATTTT. The whole variable domain, remainder taken from reference TRBV30 and TRBJ2-3, is SQTIHQWPATLVQPVGSPLSLECTVEGTSNPNLYWYRQAAGRGLQLLFYSVGIGQISSEVPQNLSASRPQDRQFILSSKKLLLSDSGFYLCAWSEASGKRGDTQYFGPGTRLTVL.

Remarks on this clone: The identical CDR3 is also encoded by other nucleotide sequences in the sample. This sequence joins TRBV28 and TRBJ2-6, with 8 nucleotides matching TRBD1. V was pared by 6 bases and J by 1 base, with 2 bases of the junction left unmatched. CDR1 and CDR2 (germline): MDHEN, SYDVKM. The CDR3 length is 15 residues. CDR3 in amino acids: CASSRTGSGANVLTF. DNA for the CDR3: TGTGCCAGCAGCCGGACAGGGTCTGGGGCCAACGTCCTGACTTTC.

V gene TRBV10-1 combines with J gene TRBJ2-3; D gene unclear. Germline V lookup: CDR1 WNHNN, CDR2 SYGVQD (reference sequence). The CDR3 is 14 amino acids. V lost 2 bases to trimming and J lost 3 bases, with 9 bases between them. The DNA of the CDR3 is TGCGCCAGCAGTGAGGTGGCTCCTACAGATACGCAGTATTTT. Amino acids: CASSEVAPTDTQYF.